The clone carrying this T cell receptor beta chain was recorded at least ten times. Its cognate antigen is unknown. This sample was included in a study of T cells after posttransplantation cyclophosphamide. Study outcomes and limitations: Donor-recipient repertoire similarity was low at 1-2 months, rising over year one. After PTCy, TRB diversity resembled that of CNI/methotrexate controls.

Generated by immunoSEQ multiplex PCR, the TCRdb table keeps only in-frame clones and is missing some. The record shows 45,000 to 55,000 clones for this sample, with no singletons present. On the day of bone marrow donation, the related graft donor provided peripheral blood. The length of the CDR3 is 13 residues. With 5 bases removed from V and 5 bases from J, the gap between germline ends came to 12 bases. Germline CDR1 and CDR2: MNHEY and SVGAGI. The specimen was PBMCs. The TCR sequence derives from a man in his forties or fifties in good health, CMV-negative, and a related stem cell transplant donor. This chain connects TRBV6-5 to TRBJ1-2; D remains ambiguous. The CDR3 DNA is TGTGCCAGCAGTAGAGGGCCGGAGTATGGCTACACCTTC. It yields the protein CASSRGPEYGYTF.